The 14 T cell receptor beta chains in this list originate from one sample, sequenced in a study of cytotoxic CD8 clonotypes in ibrutinib-treated CLL. Data came from immunoSEQ multiplex PCR; TCRdb stores just in-frame clones and leaves some out. The table includes 120,000 to 150,000 clones, approximately 75% detected once. Sequencing was performed on PBMCs, taken after 12 months of ibrutinib treatment. Receptor source: a human donor with chronic lymphocytic leukemia.

This chain joins TRBV28 and TRBJ1-3; D ambiguous. Between the trimmed V and J ends, which lost 6 bases and 0 bases, there was a span of 12 bases. Per germline, CDR1 MDHEN and CDR2 SYDVKM. This CDR3 is built from 15 residues. CDR3 amino acids: CASSEDGLSGNTIYF. The CDR3 DNA is TGTGCCAGCAGCGAGGACGGGCTCTCTGGAAACACCATATATTTT.

The chain joins TRBV2 to TRBJ1-1; no firm D call. Germline CDR1 and CDR2: SNHLY and FYNNEI. The ends were cut back, 9 bases at V and 4 bases at J, with 12 bases in the middle. This CDR3 comprises 12 residues. The CDR3 coding sequence is TGTGCCAGTCCAGGTGGACGCACTGAAGCTTTCTTT. Its translation: CASPGGRTEAFF.

The rearrangement uses TRBV2 and TRBJ2-4, with 8 bases identical to TRBD2. Germline V CDR1 and CDR2: SNHLY, FYNNEI. CDR3 length equals 16 residues. V was pared by 5 bases and J by 2 bases, with 8 bases of the junction left unmatched. CDR3 in DNA: TGTGCCAGCAGTATTATAGCGGGATGGACCAAAAACATTCAGTACTTC. It is translated as CASSIIAGWTKNIQYF. Full variable domain (missing parts from reference TRBV2 and TRBJ2-4): EPEVTQTPSHQVTQMGQEVILRCVPISNHLYFYWYRQILGQKVEFLVSFYNNEISEKSEIFDDQFSVERPDGSNFTLKIRSTKLEDSAMYFCASSIIAGWTKNIQYFGAGTRLSVL.

The chain carries TRBV19 and TRBJ2-2; 8 bases match TRBD2. This CDR3 has 14 residues. Losses at the gene ends were 7 bases for V and 4 bases for J; bases not matched to a gene: 5. The germline V gene encodes CDR1 LNHDA and CDR2 SQIVND (reference sequence). CDR3 sequence (DNA): TGTGCCAGTATTCGACGGGAGGGCACCGGGGAGCTGTTTTTT. It is translated as CASIRREGTGELFF.

This sequence joins TRBV7-2 and TRBJ1-5; D uncertain. The V end was cut by 4 bases, the J end by 2 bases, with 12 bases between. The CDR3 spans 15 residues. Per the germline V gene, CDR1 is SGHTA and CDR2 is FQGNSA. The CDR3, as DNA: TGTGCCAGCAGCTCGGAGGGTTCAGGCAATCAGCCCCAGCATTTT. As protein: CASSSEGSGNQPQHF.

This clone was counted once. This rearrangement joins TRBV9 to TRBJ1-1, with TRBD1 as a possible D gene (6 bases). Between the trimmed V and J ends, which lost 3 bases and 1 base, there was a span of 13 bases. This CDR3 region has 15 residues. CDR1 and CDR2 (germline): SGDLS, YYNGEE. CDR3 amino acids: CASSDRAGGNTEAFF. CDR3 nucleotides: TGTGCCAGCAGCGACAGGGCCGGGGGGAACACTGAAGCTTTCTTT.

The V call is TRBV6-5, the J call TRBJ1-5; D remains unclear. Trimming pared 6 bases from V and 5 bases from J, leaving 17 bases between. Germline CDR1 reads MNHEY; CDR2 reads SVGAGI. The CDR3 covers 15 residues. This CDR3 reads CASSREGVGYQPQHF. The CDR3 nucleotides read TGTGCCAGCAGCCGGGAGGGTGTGGGATATCAGCCCCAGCATTTT.

The genes are TRBV10-3 and TRBJ2-3; tentative D call: TRBD1 (5 bases). Germline V gene sequence: CDR1 ENHRY, CDR2 SYGVKD. Trimming pared 6 bases from V and 2 bases from J, leaving 15 bases between. The CDR3 has 15 residues. The CDR3, as DNA: TGTGCCATCAGCCAGGACAAGCGCGACACAGATACGCAGTATTTT. Protein product: CAISQDKRDTDTQYF.

The genes are TRBV19 and TRBJ1-4; no clear D gene. Germline lookup yields CDR1 LNHDA and CDR2 SQIVND (reference sequence). This CDR3 spans 13 amino acids. V was clipped by 9 bases and J by 7 bases, with 15 bases between them. The CDR3 spells CASASSVFEKLFF. In nucleotides, the CDR3 is TGTGCCAGCGCCAGTAGTGTTTTTGAAAAACTGTTTTTT.

The chain recombines TRBV4-2 with TRBJ1-5; weak D call: TRBD1 (5 bases). Germline CDR1 is LGHNA and CDR2 is YNFKEQ. Trimming removed 0 bases from V and 4 bases from J, with 10 bases in between. This CDR3 has 15 amino acids. The CDR3 spells CASSQDSAGNQPQHF. The CDR3 DNA is TGTGCCAGCAGCCAAGACTCGGCAGGGAATCAGCCCCAGCATTTT.

As DNA, the CDR3 is TGTGCCAGCAGCTTAAGGGAGGGAGGGTTGCCAGAGACCCAGTACTTC. This translates into CASSLREGGLPETQYF. V is TRBV7-3 and J is TRBJ2-5; 7 bases are shared with TRBD2. V dropped 1 base and J dropped 4; count of bases not matched to a gene: 9. CDR1 SGHTA and CDR2 FQGTGA come from the germline V gene. This CDR3 spans 16 amino acids.

The gene calls are TRBV13 and TRBJ2-7, with D perhaps TRBD1 or TRBD2 (5 bases each). The CDR3 runs to 14 residues. Germline V gene lookup returns CDR1 PRHDT and CDR2 FYEKMQ (reference sequence). The germline V and J ends were trimmed by 2 bases and 1 base, with 9 bases remaining between them. The CDR3 sequence: CASSLLRGSYEQYF. DNA for the CDR3: TGTGCCAGCAGCTTACTGAGGGGTTCCTACGAGCAGTACTTC. Complete variable domain (other parts from reference TRBV13 and TRBJ2-7): AAGVIQSPRHLIKEKRETATLKCYPIPRHDTVYWYQQGPGQDPQFLISFYEKMQSDKGSIPDRFSAQQFSDYHSELNMSSLELGDSALYFCASSLLRGSYEQYFGPGTRLTVT.

This clone was seen more than once but under ten times. The chain carries TRBV5-1 and TRBJ2-2; either TRBD1 or TRBD2 may fit D (5 bases each). The CDR3 has 20 amino acids. Germline V lookup: CDR1 SGHRS, CDR2 YFSETQ. Trimming shortened V by 1 base and J by 0 bases, and 22 bases separated the two germline ends. CDR3 region: CASSLSPGTSLVANTGELFF. As DNA, the CDR3 is TGCGCCAGCAGCTTGTCCCCCGGGACGTCCCTTGTAGCGAACACCGGGGAGCTGTTTTTT. Full variable domain (remainder filled in from reference TRBV5-1 and TRBJ2-2): KAGVTQTPRYLIKTRGQQVTLSCSPISGHRSVSWYQQTPGQGLQFLFEYFSETQRNKGNFPGRFSGRQFSNSRSEMNVSTLELGDSALYLCASSLSPGTSLVANTGELFFGEGSRLTVL.

The V and J genes are TRBV15 and TRBJ2-1; either TRBD1 or TRBD2 may fit D (5 bases each). Germline V gene sequence: CDR1 LNHNV, CDR2 YYDKDF (reference sequence). V gave up 0 bases and J gave up 11 bases, with 11 bases separating them. The CDR3 sequence is 13 residues long. CDR3 bases: TGTGCCACCAGCAGAGATAATTGGGGACAGCAGTTCTTC. Its protein is CATSRDNWGQQFF.